This T cell receptor beta chain was documented in a study of response to subunit inactivated influenza vaccine. General study points: Authors suggested each seasonal flu vaccination may recruit only limited numbers of new T cells.

Concerning this clonotype itself: Its specificity is unknown.

Each CDR3 protein gets one entry after TCRdb re-called the RT-PCR reads with MiXCR. The repertoire holds more than 600,000 distinct CDR3 sequences, with around a sixth as singletons. The receptor comes from a man aged 50 or older who received an inactivated influenza vaccine. Source: PBMCs from blood, taken less than 6 days after vaccination.

CDR3 loop: CAISDLGWSYEQYF. DNA for the CDR3: TGTGCCATCAGTGATTTGGGGTGGTCCTACGAGCAGTACTTC. The V and J genes are TRBV10-3 and TRBJ2-7; no firm D call. Deletions cut 3 bases from V and 1 base from J, with 10 bases between. The CDR3 runs 14 residues. CDR1 and CDR2 from the germline V gene are ENHRY and SYGVKD.